The text below deals with one T cell receptor (beta chain). This sample is drawn from a study of blood T cell repertoires in COVID-19. Study-wide background: Donors in the United States, Italy and Spain gave samples during acute or convalescent COVID-19.

Authors' processing steps: Amplification of reference gene primers was used by the study to estimate nucleated cell counts. Produced via immunoSEQ multiplex PCR; TCRdb's table is partial and in-frame only. Clone size and V and J calls were adopted from that table, with D and trimming inferred from the DNA. The profile covers nearly 300,000 clones, with about 87% appearing a single time and 5.5% to 8.5% taken by the ten largest. CDR3 length: 14 amino acids. Germline CDR1 reads SQVTM; CDR2 reads ANQGSEA. V dropped 6 bases and J dropped 4; count of bases not matched to a gene: 7. The rearrangement uses TRBV29-1 and TRBJ2-4; 9 nucleotides align to TRBD1. Sequenced: peripheral blood. The sequence derives from a woman aged 25 to 45 who had recovered from COVID-19. This CDR3 reads CSVFGTGTKNIQYF. The CDR3 DNA follows: TGCAGCGTCTTCGGGACAGGGACGAAAAACATTCAGTACTTC.